This TCR beta chain was captured in a study of CD8+ T cells in alopecia areata (dated by TCRdb to 2017 to 2018). For context, the study as a whole: Skin from C3H/HeJ donors aged about 6-12 months with spontaneous alopecia was grafted onto female C3H/HeJ recipients aged roughly 7-10 weeks. Scalp clonality was compared among normal scalp (n=4), patchy alopecia areata scalp (n=8), and alopecia totalis/universalis scalp (n=8). RNA was obtained with the PAXgene miRNA kit for fixed scalp, the miRNeasy kit for PBMCs, and the RNeasy kit for mouse skin. Human TCRbeta sequencing covered scalp tissue and sorted CD4+ and CD8+ peripheral blood T cells from patchy and totalis/universalis alopecia areata patients and healthy controls. High-throughput TCRbeta sequencing was used to examine T cell clonal expansion in alopecia areata in both the C3H/HeJ mouse model and human patients. immunoSEQ multiplex PCR using 35 Vbeta forward primers and 13 Jbeta reverse primers was used to amplify TCRbeta CDR3 regions.

Pooled mouse cutaneous lymph node cells were stained for CD4, CD8alpha, NKG2D, NKG2ACE and other markers, then sorted on a BD Influx. Note on this clone: This clone's antigen is unknown. Since the receptor is from a mouse, mouse gene names and germline sequences apply. The CDR3 end is not reached by the read, which stops 3 residues before it; the germline J gene fills it in.

The library was produced with the immunoSEQ multiplex PCR assay. RNA was extracted from all samples and reverse transcribed into cDNA as template for TCR sequencing. First-strand cDNA was synthesized with SuperScript III using a 2:1 mix of oligo-dT and random hexamers. A synthetic immune receptor repertoire was used to gauge amplification bias, and whatever bias remained was removed computationally. Sequencing of the libraries was done on Illumina HiSeq with 60 bp reads that cover the CDR3, reading from J toward V. On the study's bioinformatics: After raw reads were preprocessed to remove errors, the CDR3 was defined following IMGT conventions as running from the conserved cysteine to phenylalanine. Clonality was calculated as 1 minus Shannon entropy normalized by log2 of the number of productive unique TCRs. Scalp TCRbeta sequences were cross-referenced with sorted blood CD4 and CD8 repertoires so that the CD4 or CD8 identity of scalp clones could be inferred. Not all clones reach the TCRdb copy of this immuneACCESS table, which keeps in-frame sequences only. Checked studies attribute under half of the gap to unresolved V genes and leave the rest unexplained. V, J and clone size are taken as reported in that table, and D and trimming were inferred from the DNA itself. Here the sample lists around 290,000 clones, none seen once only. The ten top clones hold less than 1.5% of the sample.

Measured from the cysteine to the phenylalanine, the CDR3 is 16 residues long. The DNA covers only part of the CDR3, 39 bases in frame from base 1. V sheds 5 bases and J sheds 0 bases, leaving 12 bases between their ends. The germline V gene (reference sequence) sets CDR1 to FNHDT and CDR2 to SITEND. The paper as a whole reports these results and caveats: Higher clonality and more expanded CD8+ clones were observed in lesional scalp than in normal scalp, particularly in alopecia totalis/universalis, a finding suggestive of antigenic drive. TCR sequences shared between patients were less clear than in mice, possibly partly because of HLA diversity in the patient population. Resident alphabeta T cells in normal human skin are also sequenced, complicating scalp TCR repertoire analysis, unlike mouse skin dominated by gammadelta T cells.

Material: CD4+ T cells sorted from a lymph node. The chain links TRBV19 with TRBJ1-6, and perhaps TRBD1 as D gene, on 5 matching bases. TRBJ1-6 is an open reading frame whose function is uncertain. This sequence originates from a C3H/HeJ mouse with alopecia areata. This strain of mice has MHC haplotype H2-k. CDR3 protein: CASRPDRYSYNSPLYF. CDR3 DNA (partial): TGTGCCAGCAGACCTGACAGATATTCCTATAATTCGCCC.